Listed below are T cell receptor beta chains from one sample, sequenced in a study of blood T cell repertoires in COVID-19. This table comes from immunoSEQ multiplex PCR, and its TCRdb copy is limited to in-frame clones, with some not included. Of about 160,000 clones listed, more than 75% were seen once; the top ten hold roughly 0.53%. Sequences were obtained from peripheral blood. Source of these receptors: a man between 60 and 75 years old with COVID-19, enrolled during active disease. Both conserved end residues are trimmed from each CDR3.

J gene: TRBJ2-7
V gene: TRBV10-3
CDR3 protein: ATNTGGPYEQY

J gene: TRBJ2-6
V gene: TRBV6-1
CDR3 protein: ASSAVGGASGANVLT

J gene: TRBJ1-2
V gene: TRBV5-4
CDR3 protein: ASSFGDTNYGYT

J gene: TRBJ1-2
V gene: TRBV10-3
CDR3 protein: AISESITGVGYT

J gene: TRBJ1-1
V gene: TRBV18
CDR3 protein: ASSPLSLTGNYSTF

J gene: TRBJ1-1
V gene: TRBV7-8
CDR3 protein: ASSFLGQGGTEAF

J gene: TRBJ2-3
V gene: TRBV23-1
CDR3 protein: ASMDRGPDTQY

J gene: TRBJ1-2
V gene: TRBV20-1
CDR3 protein: VGTGDGYT

J gene: TRBJ1-6
V gene: TRBV7-9
CDR3 protein: ASSKSRGRDSNSPLH

J gene: TRBJ1-2
V gene: TRBV5-6
CDR3 protein: ASSLAQRDYGYT